Presented here are 15 T cell receptor beta chains from one specimen sequenced in a study of blood T cells in healthy people across ages. Then a second PCR, running roughly 6 to 12 cycles, was carried out with a sample-barcoded 5' primer and a J-beta primer mix. Using its own MiXCR run on the 5' RACE reads, TCRdb lists one record per CDR3 protein. The sample shows around 1,100,000 distinct CDR3 sequences, approximately 38% of them seen only once. Sequencing was performed on blood. The receptors stem from a man between 18 and 29 years old in good health.

With regard to this clonotype: A much larger clonotype is one base distant, so this may be a read error. V and J are TRBV12-3 or TRBV12-4 and TRBJ1-2; D perhaps matches TRBD1 (5 bases). The CDR3 runs to 16 residues. Trimming left V 5 bases short and J 4 bases short, with 20 bases between. Written as DNA, the CDR3 is TGTGCCAGCAGTCTCGGGACGGTACGGATGTCCTATGGCTACACCTTC. It specifies CASSLGTVRMSYGYTF.

The chain employs TRBV5-1 and TRBJ2-5, with 9 nucleotides matching TRBD1. V lost 8 bases to trimming and J lost 2 bases; unmatched junction nucleotides: 7. The CDR3 loop spans 14 amino acids. Per germline, CDR1 SGHRS and CDR2 YFSETQ. The CDR3 here is CASTGTGTQETQYF. CDR3 DNA sequence: TGCGCCAGTACCGGGACAGGGACGCAAGAGACCCAGTACTTC.

The gene calls are TRBV20-1 and TRBJ2-3; 8 bases match TRBD2. This CDR3 is 14 amino acids long. The germline V gene has CDR1 DFQATT and CDR2 SNEGSKA (reference sequence). V shed 5 bases and J 2 bases; nucleotides not matched to a gene: 6. In DNA, the CDR3 is TGCAGTGCTGCGGAGCGGGGGCTCACAGATACGCAGTATTTT. It is translated as CSAAERGLTDTQYF.

This chain connects TRBV20-1 to TRBJ1-1, with a possible D match to TRBD1 (5 bases). V dropped 3 bases and J dropped 0 bases, with 8 bases sitting between them. The CDR3 covers 13 residues. The germline CDR1 and CDR2 sequences are DFQATT and SNEGSKA (reference sequence). CDR3 in amino acids: CSARTDMNTEAFF. CDR3 DNA: TGCAGTGCTAGGACAGATATGAACACTGAAGCTTTCTTT.

This chain connects TRBV9 to TRBJ2-5, with D tentatively TRBD1 (5 bases). V lost 3 bases, J lost 0 bases, and 6 bases lay in between. Germline assignment: CDR1 SGDLS and CDR2 YYNGEE. The CDR3 consists of 13 residues. The CDR3 reads CASSEGNQETQYF. The CDR3 DNA reads as TGTGCCAGCAGCGAGGGGAACCAAGAGACCCAGTACTTC.

V and J are TRBV2 and TRBJ1-6, with a possible D match to TRBD1 (5 bases). The V gene's germline CDR1 is SNHLY and CDR2 FYNNEI. The CDR3 contains 15 residues. V was clipped by 5 bases and J by 10 bases, with 18 bases between them. The CDR3 bases are TGTGCCAGCAGTCAACAGGATAGCGCGGTGTCACCCCTCCACTTT. The encoded protein is CASSQQDSAVSPLHF.

This clonotype was observed a single time. The chain employs TRBV12-3 or TRBV12-4 and TRBJ1-2; possibly TRBD1 for D (5 bases). The V gene lost 2 bases and the J gene lost 7 bases, with 14 bases spanning the gap. The CDR3 consists of 14 residues. The CDR3 DNA reads TGTGCCAGCAGTTTACCGGACATACCCAGTGGCTACACCTTC. Translated: CASSLPDIPSGYTF.

Here the CDR3 reads CSARRPRQRSTDTQYF. CDR3 nucleotide sequence: TGCAGTGCTAGACGGCCTAGACAAAGAAGCACAGATACGCAGTATTTT. The gene calls are TRBV20-1 and TRBJ2-3; unclear D gene. Per the germline V gene, CDR1 is DFQATT and CDR2 is SNEGSKA (reference sequence). This CDR3 spans 16 amino acids. Trimming left V 2 bases short and J 0 bases short, with 15 bases between.

The chain links TRBV6-5 to TRBJ2-3; no clear D. The CDR3 has 14 amino acids. Between the trimmed V and J ends, which lost 2 bases and 0 bases, there was a span of 6 bases. Germline V gene lookup returns CDR1 MNHEY and CDR2 SVGAGI. CDR3 sequence (DNA): TGTGCCAGCAGTTACGAACAGAGCACAGATACGCAGTATTTT. Translated, it gives CASSYEQSTDTQYF.

This clonotype appeared once. The J gene is TRBJ2-3, the V gene TRBV5-1, with TRBD2 identical over 7 bases. The germline V gene encodes CDR1 SGHRS and CDR2 YFSETQ. The CDR3 covers 15 residues. The J segment lost 3 bases and the V segment lost 7 bases, leaving 11 bases of the junction unmatched. CDR3 residues: CASGPRASGTDTQYF. DNA for the CDR3: TGCGCCAGCGGGCCCCGGGCTAGCGGTACAGATACGCAGTATTTT.

J is TRBJ1-5 and V is TRBV4-1; tentatively, D is TRBD1 (5 bases). The V gene lost 2 bases and the J gene lost 5 bases, with 10 bases spanning the gap. This CDR3 comprises 14 residues. Germline loops: CDR1 MGHRA, CDR2 YSYEKL. CDR3: CASSQPQAYQPQHF. The CDR3, as DNA: TGCGCCAGCAGCCAACCACAGGCTTATCAGCCCCAGCATTTT.

This chain joins TRBV20-1 and TRBJ2-5; 8 bases align to TRBD2. V dropped 8 bases and J dropped 5; count of bases not matched to a gene: 7. CDR3 length: 12 residues. Germline V CDR1 and CDR2: DFQATT, SNEGSKA (reference sequence). CDR3 nucleotides: TGCAGTACGGGGGGGCCTTTCGAGACCCAGTACTTC. Translated, it gives CSTGGPFETQYF.

This clonotype was counted at least ten times. This chain links TRBV20-1 with TRBJ1-5; D unresolved. The CDR3 spans 12 residues. V dropped 3 bases and J dropped 5 bases, with 8 bases sitting between them. Germline V gene sequence: CDR1 DFQATT, CDR2 SNEGSKA (reference sequence). The CDR3 region is CSARGPDQPQHF. CDR3 nucleotides: TGCAGTGCTAGGGGCCCGGATCAGCCCCAGCATTTT.

This rearrangement joins TRBV12-3 or TRBV12-4 to TRBJ2-1; the D is unclear. The CDR3 length is 13 residues. V was cut by 2 bases and J by 5 bases, with 7 bases left in between. In DNA, the CDR3 is TGTGCCAGCAGTTTAAGCAGGCACAATGAGCAGTTCTTC. Translating gives CASSLSRHNEQFF.

This clonotype was seen a handful of times. This may be a read error: a much more frequent sequence differs by one nucleotide. The V call is TRBV5-1, the J call TRBJ2-1, with TRBD2 matching over 9 bases. The CDR3 spans 13 residues. Germline V gene lookup returns CDR1 SGHRS and CDR2 YFSETQ. Trimming removed 3 bases from V and 14 bases from J; junction bases left unmatched: 9. CDR3 amino acids: CASSWDYSGGKFF. As DNA, the CDR3 is TGCGCCAGCAGCTGGGACTATAGCGGGGGAAAGTTCTTC.